Below are 2 T cell receptor beta chains sequenced from a single sample in a study of cytomegalovirus exposure and HLA in healthy donors. PCR used 60 Vbeta primers and 13 Jbeta primers. Sequencing was performed with immunoSEQ multiplex PCR; in TCRdb, only in-frame clones are kept and a portion is missing. The sample contains 140,000 or so clones, roughly 70% of which appear only once. Sequenced input: PBMCs. The receptor source for this set is a man younger than 35 in good health and CMV-seropositive.

This clone came up once. The chain joins TRBV4-1 to TRBJ2-7, with D maybe TRBD1 (5 bases). The CDR3 loop spans 14 amino acids. V was clipped by 0 bases and J by 3 bases, with 9 bases between them. The germline V gene encodes CDR1 MGHRA and CDR2 YSYEKL. The CDR3: CASSQETDFYEQYF. CDR3 nucleotides: TGCGCCAGCAGCCAAGAGACAGATTTCTACGAGCAGTACTTC.

J is TRBJ2-7 and V is TRBV6-5; the match to TRBD2 covers 7 bases. V was pared by 4 bases and J by 2 bases, with 5 bases of the junction left unmatched. Germline lookup yields CDR1 MNHEY and CDR2 SVGAGI. This CDR3 is 14 amino acids long. The CDR3 reads CASSFTSVTYEQYF. The CDR3 region has the DNA TGTGCCAGCAGTTTCACTAGCGTTACCTACGAGCAGTACTTC.